Each of the 28 T cell receptor beta chains below was sequenced from the same sample in a study of response to subunit inactivated influenza vaccine. A single record per CDR3 protein comes from TCRdb applying MiXCR to the RT-PCR reads. The data contain 800,000 or so distinct CDR3 sequences, approximately 22% of them singletons. This material consisted of PBMCs from blood, taken around 5 days after vaccination. All receptors derive from a man in his fifties who received an inactivated influenza vaccine.

The chain recombines TRBV12-3 or TRBV12-4 with TRBJ2-3; D is perhaps TRBD1 or TRBD2 (5 bases each). This CDR3 region has 15 residues. The germline V and J ends were trimmed by 5 bases and 1 base, with 13 bases remaining between them. For the CDR3, the DNA is TGTGCCAGCAGTCTCCCGGGGACCCGCACAGATACGCAGTATTTT. Its protein product is CASSLPGTRTDTQYF.

This clonotype was detected only a few times. The V gene is TRBV5-6, the J gene TRBJ2-2, with 11 bases fitting TRBD2. This CDR3 comprises 17 residues. V was pared by 3 bases and J by 4 bases, with 8 bases of the junction left unmatched. Germline V lookup: CDR1 SGHDT, CDR2 YYEEEE. The DNA of the CDR3 is TGTGCCAGCAGCTCCTCCCGACTAGCGGGGTCCACCGGGGAGCTGTTTTTT. This codes for CASSSSRLAGSTGELFF.

This clonotype was observed a few times. The rearrangement uses TRBV20-1 and TRBJ2-4; 7 positions match TRBD1. The CDR3 length is 15 residues. Germline V gene lookup returns CDR1 DFQATT and CDR2 SNEGSKA (reference sequence). Unmatched junction bases numbered 6, after V lost 3 bases and J lost 1 base. The CDR3 nucleotides read TGCAGTGCTAGCCACAGGGGCACGGCCAAAAACATTCAGTACTTC. It translates to CSASHRGTAKNIQYF.

The table lists this clonotype with many counts. This chain uses TRBV6-2 or TRBV6-3 with TRBJ2-1; 8 bases are shared with TRBD1. Germline CDR1 MNHEY, CDR2 SVGEGT. This CDR3 contains 16 residues. Trimming took 5 bases from V and 3 from J; bases not matched to a gene: 9. The CDR3 reads CASSKSGTGYYNEQFF. The CDR3, as DNA: TGTGCCAGCAGTAAGTCCGGGACAGGCTACTACAATGAGCAGTTCTTC.

This chain links TRBV20-1 with TRBJ1-5; perhaps TRBD1 as D (6 bases). The V end lost 6 bases, the J end lost 2 bases, and 11 bases lay between the germline ends. Germline V gene sequence: CDR1 DFQATT, CDR2 SNEGSKA (reference sequence). The CDR3 loop spans 13 amino acids. In nucleotides, the CDR3 is TGCAGTGCCCCACCAGGGGGCAATCAGCCCCAGCATTTT. Translated: CSAPPGGNQPQHF.

This clonotype was seen only a few times. The chain employs TRBV6-2 or TRBV6-3 and TRBJ2-6; D assignment may be TRBD1 or TRBD2 (5 bases each). Trimming took 0 bases from V and 4 from J, leaving 7 bases between them. The CDR3 extends over 15 amino acids. Germline values: CDR1 MNHEY, CDR2 SVGEGT. CDR3 loop: CASSYSGDGANVLTF. CDR3 nucleotide sequence: TGTGCCAGCAGTTACTCAGGGGACGGGGCCAACGTCCTGACTTTC.

CDR3 in DNA: TGCGCCAGCAGCCCACAACACTTTCCGGGGGCAGATACGCAGTATTTT. It yields the protein CASSPQHFPGADTQYF. This chain joins TRBV4-3 and TRBJ2-3; D is perhaps TRBD2 (6 bases). Germline CDR1 LGHNA, CDR2 YSLEER. V was pared by 4 bases and J by 4 bases, with 18 bases between. This CDR3 region has 16 residues.

CDR3 coding DNA: TGTGCCAGCAGTCACCCGACGGGACAGCTCTACAATGAGCAGTTCTTC. Translated: CASSHPTGQLYNEQFF. The rearrangement links TRBV28 to TRBJ2-1; 7 bases match TRBD1. CDR1 and CDR2 from the germline V gene are MDHEN and SYDVKM. The CDR3 totals 16 residues. The junction had 10 bases not matched to a gene; V was cut back by 5 bases and J by 3 bases.

This clonotype was seen many times. This chain connects TRBV20-1 to TRBJ2-3; the D is unclear. V was cut by 1 base and J by 0 bases, with 5 bases left in between. The CDR3 has 13 residues. Germline V gene sequence: CDR1 DFQATT, CDR2 SNEGSKA (reference sequence). The CDR3, as DNA: TGCAGTGCTAGAGTGGCTAGCACAGATACGCAGTATTTT. Translated, it gives CSARVASTDTQYF.

This rearrangement joins TRBV28 to TRBJ1-5, with D tentatively TRBD1 (5 bases). The germline CDR1 and CDR2 sequences are MDHEN and SYDVKM. Trimming took 3 bases from V and 2 from J, leaving 17 bases between them. The CDR3 has 17 amino acids. CDR3 DNA sequence: TGTGCCAGCAGTTTCCCCGGGTCGGGGGACGGCAATCAGCCCCAGCATTTT. Protein sequence: CASSFPGSGDGNQPQHF.

V usage is TRBV20-1 and J usage is TRBJ2-7; D may be TRBD1 (7 bases). The V and J ends lost 6 bases and 3 bases respectively, with 18 bases between them. CDR3 length: 14 amino acids. CDR1 is DFQATT, CDR2 SNEGSKA, per germline (reference sequence). The CDR3 DNA reads as TGCAGTGCAACTAACAGGGGAGGACTCTACGAGCAGTACTTC. This sequence encodes CSATNRGGLYEQYF.

CDR3 protein: CSVDRGSSTEAFF. CDR3 sequence (DNA): TGCAGCGTTGACAGGGGCAGCAGCACTGAAGCTTTCTTT. The V gene is TRBV29-1, the J gene TRBJ1-1; possibly TRBD1 for D (6 bases). Germline CDR1 reads SQVTM; CDR2 reads ANQGSEA. The CDR3 has 13 residues. Trimming took 3 bases from V and 4 from J, leaving 12 bases between them.

The sample holds a few counts of this clonotype. The genes are TRBV12-3 or TRBV12-4 and TRBJ1-2; D is undetermined. CDR3 length: 11 residues. V lost 6 bases, J lost 9 bases, and 11 bases lay in between. CDR3 nucleotides: TGTGCCAGCAGCCCAGGAAAGAGCTACACCTTC. Encoded protein: CASSPGKSYTF.

The chain couples TRBV11-2 to TRBJ2-1; 8 positions agree with TRBD1. Trimming at V came to 5 bases and at J to 0 bases, leaving 15 bases not matched to a gene. CDR1 and CDR2 (germline): SGHAT, FQNNGV. This CDR3 comprises 19 residues. CDR3: CASSTGGIASWSSYNEQFF. The CDR3 DNA reads TGTGCCAGCAGCACAGGGGGTATCGCTAGCTGGAGCTCCTACAATGAGCAGTTCTTC.

This clonotype was recorded a few times. This sequence joins TRBV9 and TRBJ2-7, with D possibly called TRBD1 or TRBD2 (5 bases each). The CDR3 is 15 residues long. The germline V gene has CDR1 SGDLS and CDR2 YYNGEE. V lost 0 bases and J 0 bases, leaving 10 bases between the germline ends. This chain's CDR3 is CASSVAGTDSYEQYF. The CDR3 region has the DNA TGTGCCAGCAGCGTAGCCGGGACGGACTCCTACGAGCAGTACTTC.

The rearrangement joins TRBV10-3 to TRBJ2-7; 9 bases are shared with TRBD1. The CDR3 is 13 residues long. With V trimmed by 7 bases and J by 4 bases, 5 bases remained unmatched. Germline V gene lookup returns CDR1 ENHRY and CDR2 SYGVKD. CDR3 amino acids: CAIKPGQGYEQYF. CDR3 DNA sequence: TGTGCCATCAAGCCGGGACAGGGATACGAGCAGTACTTC.

This clonotype came up many times. The chain combines TRBV11-2 with TRBJ2-7, with 7 bases lining up with TRBD1. Germline values: CDR1 SGHAT, CDR2 FQNNGV. V lost 2 bases and J lost 3; bases outside the gene matches: 4. The CDR3 sequence is 14 residues long. The CDR3 nucleotides read TGTGCCAGCAGCTTAAGTCAGGGGGTCTACGAGCAGTACTTC. It is translated as CASSLSQGVYEQYF.

The CDR3 reads CASSQPGLAGRELPYNEQFF. CDR3 DNA sequence: TGCGCCAGCAGCCAACCCGGACTAGCGGGACGAGAACTTCCCTACAATGAGCAGTTCTTC. The V call is TRBV4-3, the J call TRBJ2-1; 12 bases line up with TRBD2. Germline CDR1 and CDR2: LGHNA and YSLEER. The CDR3 extends over 20 amino acids. The V gene end was trimmed by 2 bases and the J gene end by 2 bases; junction bases not matched to a gene: 13.

V gene TRBV28 combines with J gene TRBJ1-5; 9 positions match TRBD1. The CDR3 covers 12 residues. In germline, CDR1 is MDHEN, CDR2 SYDVKM. J gave up 7 bases and V 10 bases, and 5 bases lay outside the gene matches. CDR3 protein: CATRQGGQPQHF. CDR3 coding DNA: TGTGCCACCAGACAGGGGGGGCAGCCCCAGCATTTT.

This clonotype was detected many times. The CDR3 loop reads CAISEGGMNTEAFF. The CDR3 DNA is TGTGCCATCAGTGAGGGAGGCATGAACACTGAAGCTTTCTTT. The rearrangement joins TRBV10-3 to TRBJ1-1; no definite D call. V was clipped by 2 bases and J by 0 bases, with 7 bases between them. The CDR3 sequence is 14 residues long. Germline-derived CDR1 and CDR2 are ENHRY and SYGVKD.

CDR3 sequence reads: CSAANPRGMADTQYF. CDR3 DNA: TGCAGTGCTGCCAACCCCAGGGGTATGGCAGATACGCAGTATTTT. V usage is TRBV20-1 and J usage is TRBJ2-3; D is possibly TRBD1 (6 bases). This CDR3 is built from 15 residues. Per germline, CDR1 DFQATT and CDR2 SNEGSKA (reference sequence). The V end was cut by 5 bases, the J end by 4 bases, with 19 bases between.

This sequence joins TRBV7-2 and TRBJ2-2, with D possibly matching TRBD2 (7 bases). V was shortened by 9 bases and J by 4 bases, with 15 bases between the two germline ends. Germline CDR1 is SGHTA and CDR2 is FQGNSA. The CDR3 runs 14 residues. For the CDR3, the DNA is TGTGCCAGTATGAGGGGGGGCGCCACCGGGGAGCTGTTTTTT. Translation: CASMRGGATGELFF.

V is TRBV9 and J is TRBJ2-1; 7 bases are shared with TRBD2. The germline gives CDR1 SGDLS, CDR2 YYNGEE. V lost 0 bases and J lost 2; bases outside the gene matches: 5. CDR3 length: 16 residues. The CDR3: CASSVGGGGTYNEQFF. The CDR3, as DNA: TGTGCCAGCAGCGTAGGTGGGGGAGGGACCTACAATGAGCAGTTCTTC. The full variable domain, in which reference TRBV9 and TRBJ2-1 provide the parts outside the CDR3, is DSGVTQTPKHLITATGQRVTLRCSPRSGDLSVYWYQQSLDQGLQFLIQYYNGEERAKGNILERFSAQQFPDLHSELNLSSLELGDSALYFCASSVGGGGTYNEQFFGPGTRLTVL.

The sample holds a few counts of this clonotype. The chain has TRBV5-5 and TRBJ1-2; 12 positions match TRBD1. Germline lookup yields CDR1 SGHKS and CDR2 YYEKEE (reference sequence). V lost 0 bases, J lost 4 bases, and 7 bases stayed unmatched. The CDR3 totals 17 residues. The CDR3 region is CASSLVVGQGASYGYTF. The CDR3 DNA follows: TGTGCCAGCAGCTTGGTTGTGGGACAGGGGGCTAGCTATGGCTACACCTTC.

The V call is TRBV5-1, the J call TRBJ2-7, with 10 bases aligning to TRBD2. CDR1 and CDR2 from the germline V gene are SGHRS and YFSETQ. V shed 4 bases, J shed 5 bases, and the junction held 9 bases outside the gene matches. CDR3 length equals 15 residues. CDR3 residues: CASSPAGTSVNEQYF. The CDR3 DNA follows: TGCGCCAGCAGCCCGGCCGGGACTAGCGTTAACGAGCAGTACTTC.

This clonotype was detected a few times. The J gene is TRBJ2-3, the V gene TRBV29-1, with a tentative D call TRBD2 (5 bases). Trimming stripped 4 bases from V and 0 bases from J, with 11 bases between. Germline lookup yields CDR1 SQVTM and CDR2 ANQGSEA. CDR3 length: 14 residues. The CDR3 bases are TGCAGCGTTGTCTCTCGCGGGAGCACAGATACGCAGTATTTT. Translated, it gives CSVVSRGSTDTQYF.

This chain links TRBV10-3 with TRBJ2-7; 8 bases align to TRBD1. CDR3 size: 14 residues. In germline, CDR1 is ENHRY, CDR2 SYGVKD. Unmatched junction bases numbered 6, after V lost 5 bases and J lost 3 bases. In nucleotides, the CDR3 is TGTGCCATCAGTTTAACAGGACAGGGCTACGAGCAGTACTTC. Amino acid sequence: CAISLTGQGYEQYF.

The chain links TRBV9 to TRBJ2-1; 7 bases are a match to TRBD2. The CDR3 sequence is 15 residues long. V was pared by 5 bases and J by 7 bases, with 12 bases of the junction left unmatched. Germline values: CDR1 SGDLS, CDR2 YYNGEE. The CDR3 DNA sequence: TGTGCCAGCAGTGCTAGCGGAGTCATAGTTAATGAGCAGTTCTTC. Protein: CASSASGVIVNEQFF.